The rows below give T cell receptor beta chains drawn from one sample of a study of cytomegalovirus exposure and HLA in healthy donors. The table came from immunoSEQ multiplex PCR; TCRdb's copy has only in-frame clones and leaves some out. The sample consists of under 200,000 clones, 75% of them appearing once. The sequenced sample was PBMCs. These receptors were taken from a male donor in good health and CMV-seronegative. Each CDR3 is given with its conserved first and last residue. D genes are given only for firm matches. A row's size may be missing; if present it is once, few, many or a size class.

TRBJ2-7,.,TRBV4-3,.,TGCGCCAGCAGCCAAGTAAGCCTTTCCGAGCAGTACTTC,CASSQVSLSEQYF
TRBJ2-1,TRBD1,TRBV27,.,TGTGCCAGCGGAGATATCAGGGGGCGCCTGAGTGAGCAGTTCTTC,CASGDIRGRLSEQFF
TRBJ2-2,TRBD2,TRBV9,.,TGTGCCAGCAGCGTAGCTAGCGGGGGCGCTCCCGGGGAGCTGTTTTTT,CASSVASGGAPGELFF
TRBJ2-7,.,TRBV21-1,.,TGTGCCAGCAGCACCGGGACAGGGGGCTCCTACGAGCAGTACTTC,CASSTGTGGSYEQYF
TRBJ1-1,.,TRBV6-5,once,TGTGCCAGCAGGTACAGGGAGGGGAGCACTGAAGCTTTCTTT,CASRYREGSTEAFF
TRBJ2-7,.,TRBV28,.,TGTGCCAGCACCGTAGGGGGGGCCAGAACCTACGAGCAGTACTTC,CASTVGGARTYEQYF
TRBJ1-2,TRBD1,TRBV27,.,TGTGCCAGCAGTCCCCGCACATCGACAGGGGAAGGCTACACCTTC,CASSPRTSTGEGYTF
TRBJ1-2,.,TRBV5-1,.,TGCGCCAGCAGCTTCGGCAGGGGCTATGGCTACACCTTC,CASSFGRGYGYTF
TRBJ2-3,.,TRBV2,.,TGTGCCAGCAGTGTTAGCGCGAACGTTCGCACAGATACGCAGTATTTT,CASSVSANVRTDTQYF
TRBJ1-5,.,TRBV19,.,TGTGCCAGTAGAGCCAGGGCCGGCAATCAGCCCCAGCATTTT,CASRARAGNQPQHF
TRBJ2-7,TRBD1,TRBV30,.,TGTGCCTGGAGTGGCCTCGGGGACAGCACCTACGAGCAGTACTTC,CAWSGLGDSTYEQYF
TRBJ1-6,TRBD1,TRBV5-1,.,TGCGCCAGCAGCTTTTTCGACAGGGATAATTCACCCCTCCACTTT,CASSFFDRDNSPLHF
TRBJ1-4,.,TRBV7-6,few,TGTGCCAGCAGCCCGAGACCAGCTAGTGAAAAACTGTTTTTT,CASSPRPASEKLFF
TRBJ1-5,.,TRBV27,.,TGTGCCAGCAGTCTCGTCCCGGGACGCGGGGGGCAGCCCCAGCATTTT,CASSLVPGRGGQPQHF
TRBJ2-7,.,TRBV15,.,TGTGCCACCAGCAGCCCCCCAGGGGAGGGGACCTACGAGCAGTACTTC,CATSSPPGEGTYEQYF
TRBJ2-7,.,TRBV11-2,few,TGTGCCAGCAGCTCCACAACAGTCCTCGTTCAGGAGCAGTACTTC,CASSSTTVLVQEQYF
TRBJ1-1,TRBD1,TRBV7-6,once,TGTGCCAGCAGCTTAGCCGGACAGGGGGCCAATTTTCACCCTGAAGCTTTCTTT,CASSLAGQGANFHPEAFF
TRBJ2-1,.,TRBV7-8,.,TGTGCCAGCAGCTACCGGGACTTCACCTACAATGAGCAGTTCTTC,CASSYRDFTYNEQFF
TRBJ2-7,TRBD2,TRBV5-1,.,TGCGCCAGCAGATCTGGGGGGGCCTACGAGCAGTACTTC,CASRSGGAYEQYF
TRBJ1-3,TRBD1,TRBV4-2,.,TGTGCCAGCACGGACAGGCCTGGAAACACCATATATTTT,CASTDRPGNTIYF
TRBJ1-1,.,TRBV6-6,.,TGTGCCAGCAAAGACTACCCACCTGAAGCTTTCTTT,CASKDYPPEAFF
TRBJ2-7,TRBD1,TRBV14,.,TGTGCCAGCAGCCAAGATGAGGCCAGGGGGAACGAGCAGTACTTC,CASSQDEARGNEQYF
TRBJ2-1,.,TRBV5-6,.,TGTGCCAACAGCTTGTTGTCAGACAATGAGCAGTTCTTC,CANSLLSDNEQFF
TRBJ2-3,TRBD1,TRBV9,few,TGTGCCAGCAGCCTTCTGACAGGGAACCTCGATACGCAGTATTTT,CASSLLTGNLDTQYF
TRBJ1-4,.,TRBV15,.,TGTGCCACCAGCGCCCAGGTCCCCGACATCGAGGAAAAACTGTTTTTT,CATSAQVPDIEEKLFF
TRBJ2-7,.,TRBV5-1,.,TGCGCCAGCAGCTTGGAAAGCGGGCCCTACGAGCAGTACTTC,CASSLESGPYEQYF
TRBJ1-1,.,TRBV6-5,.,TGTGCCAGCAGTTACAGGGGCCAACCTATGAACACTGAAGCTTTCTTT,CASSYRGQPMNTEAFF
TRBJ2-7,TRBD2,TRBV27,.,TGTGCCAGCGGCTTCACTAGCGTAGGACCTGGGGGGGAGCAGTACTTC,CASGFTSVGPGGEQYF
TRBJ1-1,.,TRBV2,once,TGTGCCAGCATGGGTCAGGGGTTGTCTGAAGCTTTCTTT,CASMGQGLSEAFF
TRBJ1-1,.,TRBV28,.,TGTGCCAGCAGTTTAATGGGGGCTGGAGCTTTCTTT,CASSLMGAGAFF
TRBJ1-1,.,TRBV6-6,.,TGTGCCAGCAGCCGTACAGGGAACACTGAAGCTTTCTTT,CASSRTGNTEAFF
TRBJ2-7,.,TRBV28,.,TGTGCCAGCAGTCCCCGCGGCTACGAGCAGTACTTC,CASSPRGYEQYF
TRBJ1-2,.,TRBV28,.,TGTGCCAGCAGTTCGGGACAACGGCTCGGCTACACCTTC,CASSSGQRLGYTF
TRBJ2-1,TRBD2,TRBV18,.,TGTGCCAGCTCACCGGCGACTAGCGGACCGAATGAGCAGTTCTTC,CASSPATSGPNEQFF
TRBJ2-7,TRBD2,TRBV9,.,TGTGCCAGCAGCGTAGCTACGGGGGGACCCTACGAGCAGTACTTC,CASSVATGGPYEQYF